The rows below give T cell receptor beta chains drawn from one sample of a study of blood T cell repertoires in COVID-19. Only in-frame clones appear in the TCRdb table, and some are missing; sequencing was by immunoSEQ multiplex PCR. The table lists roughly 25,000 clones, around nine tenths of them singletons. The sample comprised peripheral blood. Source of these receptors: a man aged 45-65 years with active COVID-19. Both conserved end residues are part of each CDR3. Each record gives: J gene, D gene, clone size, V gene, CDR3 DNA, CDR3 protein. The D gene is left open where the match is weak. Where a row states a size, it is once, few, many or the class of an expanded clone; other rows omit it.

>TRBJ1-2|TRBD1|NA|TRBV5-1
TGCGCCAGCCGGACGGCGTACAGGGGATTATATGGCTACACCTTC
CASRTAYRGLYGYTF
>TRBJ2-7|NA|few|TRBV19
TGTGCCAGTAGAATGACGGAGTCCTACGAGCAGTACTTC
CASRMTESYEQYF
>TRBJ1-1|TRBD1|NA|TRBV5-1
TGCGCCAGCAGCTTTGTCAGGGGGGCGAACACTGAAGCTTTCTTT
CASSFVRGANTEAFF
>TRBJ2-5|TRBD1|NA|TRBV5-1
TGCGCCAGCAGCACCGACGTGACAGGGCCAGGGGAGACCCAGTACTTC
CASSTDVTGPGETQYF
>TRBJ1-3|NA|NA|TRBV2
TGTGCCAGTATGCGGGGCTCTGGAAACACCATATATTTT
CASMRGSGNTIYF
>TRBJ1-5|TRBD1|NA|TRBV7-8
TGTGCCAGCAGCCAGACAGGGACGAATCAGCCCCAGCATTTT
CASSQTGTNQPQHF
>TRBJ1-1|NA|NA|TRBV6-1
TGTGCCAGCAGCCGACAGAAAAGGGACACTGAAGCTTTCTTT
CASSRQKRDTEAFF
>TRBJ2-7|TRBD1|NA|TRBV27
TGTGCCAGCAGCAGACAGGGAATAGGCCCCTACGAGCAGTACTTC
CASSRQGIGPYEQYF
>TRBJ2-5|TRBD1|once|TRBV28
TGTGCCAGCAGTTTAGGTGGCAGGGGGTCCCAAGAGACCCAGTACTTC
CASSLGGRGSQETQYF
>TRBJ2-5|TRBD2|NA|TRBV4-1
TGCGCCAGCAGCCAAGAACTAGCGGAAGAGACCCAGTACTTC
CASSQELAEETQYF
>TRBJ1-5|NA|NA|TRBV24-1
TGTGCCACCAGTGATTTCGGGAGCAATCAGCCCCAGCATTTT
CATSDFGSNQPQHF
>TRBJ1-5|TRBD1|few|TRBV27
TGTGCCAGCAGGCCAACAGGGGGCTTTTATCAGCCCCAGCATTTT
CASRPTGGFYQPQHF
>TRBJ1-1|NA|NA|TRBV6-5
TGTGCCAGCAGTTACTCGACAGGCTCCATGAACACTGAAGCTTTCTTT
CASSYSTGSMNTEAFF
>TRBJ2-1|NA|NA|TRBV7-7
TGTGCTAGCAGCTTAACCTTGGGGGCTGAGCAGTTCTTC
CASSLTLGAEQFF
>TRBJ2-7|NA|NA|TRBV19
TGTGCCAGTAGTATAGAGGCCTCAGGGGCGTACGAGCAGTACTTC
CASSIEASGAYEQYF